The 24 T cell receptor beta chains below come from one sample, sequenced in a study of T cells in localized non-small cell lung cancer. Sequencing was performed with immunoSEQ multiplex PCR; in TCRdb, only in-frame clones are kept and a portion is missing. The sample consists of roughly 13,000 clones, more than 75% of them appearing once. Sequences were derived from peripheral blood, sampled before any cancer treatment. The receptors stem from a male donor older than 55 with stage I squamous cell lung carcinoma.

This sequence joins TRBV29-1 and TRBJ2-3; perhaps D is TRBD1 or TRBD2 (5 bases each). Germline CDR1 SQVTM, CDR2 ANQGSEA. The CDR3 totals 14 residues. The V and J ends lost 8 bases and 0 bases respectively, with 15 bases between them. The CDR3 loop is CSSTGTASTDTQYF. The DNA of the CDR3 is TGCAGCTCCACCGGGACGGCTAGCACAGATACGCAGTATTTT.

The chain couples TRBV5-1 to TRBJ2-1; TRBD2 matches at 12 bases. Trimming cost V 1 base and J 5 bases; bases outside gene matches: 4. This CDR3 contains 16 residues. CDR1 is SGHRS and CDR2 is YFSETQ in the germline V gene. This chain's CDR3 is CASSLPTSGSNNEQFF. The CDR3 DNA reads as TGCGCCAGCAGCTTGCCGACTAGCGGGAGCAACAATGAGCAGTTCTTC.

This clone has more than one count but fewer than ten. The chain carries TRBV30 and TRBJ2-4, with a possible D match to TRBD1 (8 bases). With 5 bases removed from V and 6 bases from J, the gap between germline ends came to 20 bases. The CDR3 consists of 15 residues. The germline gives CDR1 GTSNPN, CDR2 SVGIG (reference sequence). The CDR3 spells CAWSPRTGRGNIQYF. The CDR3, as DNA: TGTGCCTGGTCCCCGCGGACAGGGAGGGGAAACATTCAGTACTTC.

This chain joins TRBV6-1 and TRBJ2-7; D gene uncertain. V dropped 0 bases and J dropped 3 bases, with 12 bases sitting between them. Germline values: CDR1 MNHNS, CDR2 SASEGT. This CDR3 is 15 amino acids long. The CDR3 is CASSEADGWGYEQYF. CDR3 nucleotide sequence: TGTGCCAGCAGTGAAGCAGACGGATGGGGCTACGAGCAGTACTTC.

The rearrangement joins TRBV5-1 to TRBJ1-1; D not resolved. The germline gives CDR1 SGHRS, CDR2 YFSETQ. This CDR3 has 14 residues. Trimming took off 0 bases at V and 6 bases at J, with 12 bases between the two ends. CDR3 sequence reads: CASSLVRGFAEAFF. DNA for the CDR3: TGCGCCAGCAGCTTGGTTCGGGGTTTCGCTGAAGCTTTCTTT.

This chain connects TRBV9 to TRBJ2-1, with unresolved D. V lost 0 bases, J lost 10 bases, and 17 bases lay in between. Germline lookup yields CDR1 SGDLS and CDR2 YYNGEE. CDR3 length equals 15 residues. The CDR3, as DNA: TGTGCCAGCAGCGTAGACGGCGTAACCACTCGGGAGCAGTTCTTC. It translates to CASSVDGVTTREQFF.

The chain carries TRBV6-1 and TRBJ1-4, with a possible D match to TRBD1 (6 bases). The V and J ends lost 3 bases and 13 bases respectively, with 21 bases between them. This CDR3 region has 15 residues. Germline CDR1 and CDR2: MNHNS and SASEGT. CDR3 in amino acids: CASSERGAGPSRLFF. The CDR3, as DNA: TGTGCCAGCAGTGAGAGGGGGGCAGGCCCCTCTCGACTGTTTTTT.

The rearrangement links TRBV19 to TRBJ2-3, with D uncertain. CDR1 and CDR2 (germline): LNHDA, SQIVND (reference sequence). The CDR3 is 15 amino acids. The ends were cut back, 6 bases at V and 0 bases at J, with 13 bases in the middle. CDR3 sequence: CASSISKGSTDTQYF. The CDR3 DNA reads TGTGCCAGTAGCATCAGTAAGGGTAGCACAGATACGCAGTATTTT.

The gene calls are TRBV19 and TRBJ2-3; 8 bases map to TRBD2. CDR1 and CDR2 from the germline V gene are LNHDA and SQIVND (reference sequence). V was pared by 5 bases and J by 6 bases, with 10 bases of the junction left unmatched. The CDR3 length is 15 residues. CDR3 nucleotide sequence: TGTGCCAGTAGTGTTTCGGGGGGGACGATCGATACGCAGTATTTT. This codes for CASSVSGGTIDTQYF. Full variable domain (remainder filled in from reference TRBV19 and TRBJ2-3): DGGITQSPKYLFRKEGQNVTLSCEQNLNHDAMYWYRQDPGQGLRLIYYSQIVNDFQKGDIAEGYSVSREKKESFPLTVTSAQKNPTAFYLCASSVSGGTIDTQYFGPGTRLTVL.

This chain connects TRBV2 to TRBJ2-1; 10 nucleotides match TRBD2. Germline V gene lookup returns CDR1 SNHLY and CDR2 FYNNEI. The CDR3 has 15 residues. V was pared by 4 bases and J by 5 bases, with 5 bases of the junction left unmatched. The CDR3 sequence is CASSVGTSVDNEQFF. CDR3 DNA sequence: TGTGCCAGCAGTGTAGGGACTAGCGTGGACAATGAGCAGTTCTTC. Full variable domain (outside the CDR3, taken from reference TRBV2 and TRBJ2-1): EPEVTQTPSHQVTQMGQEVILRCVPISNHLYFYWYRQILGQKVEFLVSFYNNEISEKSEIFDDQFSVERPDGSNFTLKIRSTKLEDSAMYFCASSVGTSVDNEQFFGPGTRLTVL.

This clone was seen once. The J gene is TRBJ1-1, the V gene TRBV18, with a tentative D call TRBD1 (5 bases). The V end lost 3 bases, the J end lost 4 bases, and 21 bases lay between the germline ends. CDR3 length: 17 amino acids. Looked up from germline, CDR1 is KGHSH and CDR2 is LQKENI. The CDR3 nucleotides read TGTGCCAGCTCACCCCGGAGCGGGGGAATAAGGGGCACTGAAGCTTTCTTT. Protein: CASSPRSGGIRGTEAFF.

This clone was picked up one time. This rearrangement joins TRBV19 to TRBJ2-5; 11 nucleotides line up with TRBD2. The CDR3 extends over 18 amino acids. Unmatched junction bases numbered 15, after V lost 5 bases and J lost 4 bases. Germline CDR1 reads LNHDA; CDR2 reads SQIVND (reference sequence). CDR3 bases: TGTGCCAGTAGTTGGGGGGGGAAGGGTCTAGCGGGAGGAGAGACCCAGTACTTC. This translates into CASSWGGKGLAGGETQYF.

In DNA, the CDR3 is TGCGCCAGCAGCCCCGAAGCGGAGACGGCTCAGTACTTC. This gives the protein CASSPEAETAQYF. The chain recombines TRBV5-1 with TRBJ2-4, with D tentatively TRBD2 (5 bases). The length of the CDR3 is 13 residues. Trimming removed 4 bases from V and 12 bases from J, with 17 bases in between. Germline CDR1 and CDR2: SGHRS and YFSETQ.

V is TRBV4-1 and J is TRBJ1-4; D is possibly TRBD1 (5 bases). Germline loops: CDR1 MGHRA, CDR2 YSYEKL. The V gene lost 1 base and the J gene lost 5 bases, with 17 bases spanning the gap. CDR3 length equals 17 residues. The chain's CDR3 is CASSQGDRLIMNEKLFF. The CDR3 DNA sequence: TGCGCCAGCAGCCAAGGGGACCGGCTAATTATGAATGAAAAACTGTTTTTT.

The CDR3, as DNA: TGTGCCAGCAGCTATGGGACTAGCGGAGAGACCCAGTACTTC. This encodes CASSYGTSGETQYF. The rearrangement joins TRBV5-4 to TRBJ2-5; 11 bases map to TRBD2. V shed 3 bases, J shed 4 bases, and the junction held 2 bases outside the gene matches. CDR1 and CDR2 (germline): SGHNT, YYREEE (reference sequence). The CDR3 is 14 amino acids.

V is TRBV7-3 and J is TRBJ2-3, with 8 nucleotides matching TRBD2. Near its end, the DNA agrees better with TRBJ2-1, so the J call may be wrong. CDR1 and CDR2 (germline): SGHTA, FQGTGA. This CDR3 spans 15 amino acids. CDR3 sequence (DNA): TGTGCCAGCAGCTCAAGAGCGGGAGTTGGCAATGAGCAGTTCTTC. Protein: CASSSRAGVGNEQFF.

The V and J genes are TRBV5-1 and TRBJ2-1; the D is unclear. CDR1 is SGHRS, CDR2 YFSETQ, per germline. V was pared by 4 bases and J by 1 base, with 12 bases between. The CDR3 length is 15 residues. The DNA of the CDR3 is TGCGCCAGCAGCGTTGGGATTGGGTCCTACAATGAGCAGTTCTTC. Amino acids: CASSVGIGSYNEQFF.

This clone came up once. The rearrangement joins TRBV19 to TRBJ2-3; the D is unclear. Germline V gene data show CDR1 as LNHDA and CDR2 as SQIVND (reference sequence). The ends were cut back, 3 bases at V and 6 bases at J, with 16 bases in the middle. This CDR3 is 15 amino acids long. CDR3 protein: CASSIFSGLMDTQYF. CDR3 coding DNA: TGTGCCAGTAGTATTTTCTCCGGGCTTATGGATACGCAGTATTTT.

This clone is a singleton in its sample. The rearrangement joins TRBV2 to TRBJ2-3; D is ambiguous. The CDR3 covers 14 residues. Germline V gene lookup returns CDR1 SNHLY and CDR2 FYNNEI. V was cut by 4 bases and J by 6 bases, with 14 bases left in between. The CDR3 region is CASSVVGLGDTQYF. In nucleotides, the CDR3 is TGTGCCAGCAGTGTGGTTGGGTTGGGGGATACGCAGTATTTT.

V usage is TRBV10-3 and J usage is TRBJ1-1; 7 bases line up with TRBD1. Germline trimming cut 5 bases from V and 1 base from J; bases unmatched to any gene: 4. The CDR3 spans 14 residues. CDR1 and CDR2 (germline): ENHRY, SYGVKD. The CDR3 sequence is CAISWTGENTEAFF. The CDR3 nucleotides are TGTGCCATCAGTTGGACAGGAGAGAACACTGAAGCTTTCTTT.

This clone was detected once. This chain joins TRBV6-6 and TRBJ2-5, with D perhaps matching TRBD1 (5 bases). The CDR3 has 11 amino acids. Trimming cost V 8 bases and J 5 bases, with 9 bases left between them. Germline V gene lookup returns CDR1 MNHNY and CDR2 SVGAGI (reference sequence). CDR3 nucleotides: TGTGCCAGCCAGGGTGGGGAGACCCAGTACTTC. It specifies CASQGGETQYF.

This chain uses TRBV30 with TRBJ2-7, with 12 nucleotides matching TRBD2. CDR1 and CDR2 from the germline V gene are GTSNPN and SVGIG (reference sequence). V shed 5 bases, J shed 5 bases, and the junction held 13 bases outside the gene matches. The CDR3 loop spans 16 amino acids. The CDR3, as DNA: TGTGCCTGGGCTCCACAAACTAGCGGGAGGATCCACGAGCAGTACTTC. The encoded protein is CAWAPQTSGRIHEQYF.

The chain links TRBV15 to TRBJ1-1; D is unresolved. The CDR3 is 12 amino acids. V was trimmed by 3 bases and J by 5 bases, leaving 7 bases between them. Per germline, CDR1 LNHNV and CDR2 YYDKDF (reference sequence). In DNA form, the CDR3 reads TGTGCCACCAGCAGGGTGGGAACTGAAGCTTTCTTT. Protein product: CATSRVGTEAFF.

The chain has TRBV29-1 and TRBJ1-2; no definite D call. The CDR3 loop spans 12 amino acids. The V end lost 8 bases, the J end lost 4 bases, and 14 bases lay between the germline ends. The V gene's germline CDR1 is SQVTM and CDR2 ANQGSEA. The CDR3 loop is CSSGSDIYGYTF. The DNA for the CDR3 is TGCAGCTCAGGATCAGATATCTATGGCTACACCTTC. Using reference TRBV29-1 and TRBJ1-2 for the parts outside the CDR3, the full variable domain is SAVISQKPSRDICQRGTSLTIQCQVDSQVTMMFWYRQQPGQSLTLIATANQGSEATYESGFVIDKFPISRPNLTFSTLTVSNMSPEDSSIYLCSSGSDIYGYTFGSGTRLTVV.